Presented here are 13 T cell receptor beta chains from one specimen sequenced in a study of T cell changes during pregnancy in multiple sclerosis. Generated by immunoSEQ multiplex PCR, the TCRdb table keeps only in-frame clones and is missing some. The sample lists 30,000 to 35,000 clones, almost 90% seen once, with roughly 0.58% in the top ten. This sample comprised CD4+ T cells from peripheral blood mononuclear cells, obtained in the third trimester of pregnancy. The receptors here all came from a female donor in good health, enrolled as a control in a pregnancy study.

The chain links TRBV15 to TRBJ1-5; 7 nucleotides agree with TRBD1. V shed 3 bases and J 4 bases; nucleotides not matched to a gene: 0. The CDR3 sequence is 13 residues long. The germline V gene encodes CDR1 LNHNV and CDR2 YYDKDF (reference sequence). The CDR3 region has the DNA TGTGCCACCAGCAGCAGGGGGAATCAGCCCCAGCATTTT. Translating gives CATSSRGNQPQHF.

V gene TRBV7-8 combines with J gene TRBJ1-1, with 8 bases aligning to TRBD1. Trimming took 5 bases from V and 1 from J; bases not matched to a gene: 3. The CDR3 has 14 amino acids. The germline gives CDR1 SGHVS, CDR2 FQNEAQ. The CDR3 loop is CASSPGQGNTEAFF. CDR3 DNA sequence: TGTGCCAGCAGCCCAGGACAGGGGAACACTGAAGCTTTCTTT.

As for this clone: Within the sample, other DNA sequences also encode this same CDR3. For the CDR3, the DNA is TGCGCCAGCAGCCAAGATCCCGGGGGGCACTCCTACAATGAGCAGTTCTTC. This gives the protein CASSQDPGGHSYNEQFF. The chain recombines TRBV4-1 with TRBJ2-1, with D perhaps TRBD2 (7 bases). There are 17 residues in the CDR3. Per the germline V gene, CDR1 is MGHRA and CDR2 is YSYEKL. Trimming pared 0 bases from V and 0 bases from J, leaving 12 bases between.

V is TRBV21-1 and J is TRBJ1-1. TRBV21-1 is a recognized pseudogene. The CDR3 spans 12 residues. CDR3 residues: CASIPCGQSAFF. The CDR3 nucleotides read TGTGCCAGCATCCCCTGCGGCCAGTCGGCTTTCTTT.

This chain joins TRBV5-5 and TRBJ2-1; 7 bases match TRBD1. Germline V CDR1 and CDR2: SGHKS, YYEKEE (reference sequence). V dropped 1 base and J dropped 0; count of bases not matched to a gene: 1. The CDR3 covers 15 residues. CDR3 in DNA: TGTGCCAGCAGCTTGCGGGACAGCTCCTACAATGAGCAGTTCTTC. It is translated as CASSLRDSSYNEQFF.

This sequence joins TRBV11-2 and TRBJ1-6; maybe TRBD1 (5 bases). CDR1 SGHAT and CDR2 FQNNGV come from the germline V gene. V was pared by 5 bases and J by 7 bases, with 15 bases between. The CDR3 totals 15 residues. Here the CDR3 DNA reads TGTGCCAGCAGCCAACTTCAGGGAAGCAATTCACCCCTCCACTTT. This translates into CASSQLQGSNSPLHF.

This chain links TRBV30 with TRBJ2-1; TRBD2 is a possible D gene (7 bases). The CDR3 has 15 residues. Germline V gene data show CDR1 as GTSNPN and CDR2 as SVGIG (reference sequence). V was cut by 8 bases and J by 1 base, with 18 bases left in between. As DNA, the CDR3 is TGTGCCGGGGGGGGCTGGGGGGGATCCTACAATGAGCAGTTCTTC. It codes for CAGGGWGGSYNEQFF.

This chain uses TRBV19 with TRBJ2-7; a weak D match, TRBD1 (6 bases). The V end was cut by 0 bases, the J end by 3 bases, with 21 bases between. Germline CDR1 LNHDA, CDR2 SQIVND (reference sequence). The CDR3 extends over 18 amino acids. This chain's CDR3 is CASSIDKQGIMPNYEQYF. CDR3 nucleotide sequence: TGTGCCAGTAGTATAGATAAACAGGGTATTATGCCGAACTACGAGCAGTACTTC. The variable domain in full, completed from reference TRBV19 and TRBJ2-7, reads DGGITQSPKYLFRKEGQNVTLSCEQNLNHDAMYWYRQDPGQGLRLIYYSQIVNDFQKGDIAEGYSVSREKKESFPLTVTSAQKNPTAFYLCASSIDKQGIMPNYEQYFGPGTRLTVT.

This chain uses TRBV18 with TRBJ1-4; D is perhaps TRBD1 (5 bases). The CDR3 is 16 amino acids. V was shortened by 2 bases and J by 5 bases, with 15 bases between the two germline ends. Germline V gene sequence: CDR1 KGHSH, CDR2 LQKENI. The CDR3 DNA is TGTGCCAGCTCACCAGCCGGCAGGGTCGGAAATGAAAAACTGTTTTTT. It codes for CASSPAGRVGNEKLFF. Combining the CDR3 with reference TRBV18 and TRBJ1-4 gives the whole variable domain NAGVMQNPRHLVRRRGQEARLRCSPMKGHSHVYWYRQLPEEGLKFMVYLQKENIIDESGMPKERFSAEFPKEGPSILRIQQVVRGDSAAYFCASSPAGRVGNEKLFFGSGTQLSVL.

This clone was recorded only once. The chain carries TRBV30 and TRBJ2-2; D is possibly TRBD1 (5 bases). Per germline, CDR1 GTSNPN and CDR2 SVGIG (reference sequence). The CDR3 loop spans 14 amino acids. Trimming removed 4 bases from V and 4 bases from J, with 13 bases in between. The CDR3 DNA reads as TGTGCCTGGACAGGGTTAAGGGGCACCGGGGAGCTGTTTTTT. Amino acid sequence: CAWTGLRGTGELFF.

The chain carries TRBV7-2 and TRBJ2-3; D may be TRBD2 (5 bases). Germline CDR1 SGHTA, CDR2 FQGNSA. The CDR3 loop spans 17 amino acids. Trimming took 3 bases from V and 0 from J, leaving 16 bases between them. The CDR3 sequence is CASSLWPRGSSTDTQYF. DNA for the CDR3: TGTGCCAGCAGCTTGTGGCCCCGGGGTTCGAGCACAGATACGCAGTATTTT.

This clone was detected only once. In DNA, the CDR3 is TGTGCCAGCAGCTACGAACGGAGTTTGGGCAATCAGCCCCAGCATTTT. Its protein product is CASSYERSLGNQPQHF. The V and J genes are TRBV7-2 and TRBJ1-5; the D is unclear. The germline V gene has CDR1 SGHTA and CDR2 FQGNSA. The V gene lost 4 bases and the J gene lost 2 bases, with 15 bases spanning the gap. CDR3 length equals 16 residues.

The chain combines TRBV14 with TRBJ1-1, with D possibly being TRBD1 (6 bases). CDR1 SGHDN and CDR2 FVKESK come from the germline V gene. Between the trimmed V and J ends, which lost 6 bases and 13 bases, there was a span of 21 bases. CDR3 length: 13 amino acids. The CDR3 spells CASSSGQRTIGFF. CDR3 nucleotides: TGTGCCAGCAGTTCCGGACAGAGAACAATCGGTTTCTTT.